This TCR beta chain comes out of a study of control samples from healthy donors and cancer patients. Using immunoSEQ multiplex PCR, the repertoire was profiled, and TCRdb retains in-frame clones only, with some absent. The sample carries about 140,000 clones, approximately 90% recorded once. In germline, CDR1 is SNHLY, CDR2 FYNNEI. The CDR3 extends over 15 amino acids. V was clipped by 6 bases and J by 7 bases; unmatched bases: 6. Sequencing was done on a sample of blood. The clonotype comes from a woman in her 30s in good health. The chain recombines TRBV2 with TRBJ1-6; TRBD1 aligns across 10 bases. The DNA for the CDR3 is TGTGCCAGCAGCCGACAGGGGGCTGTGAATTCACCCCTCCACTTT. Protein sequence: CASSRQGAVNSPLHF. The entire variable domain, with the rest obtained from reference TRBV2 and TRBJ1-6, is as follows: EPEVTQTPSHQVTQMGQEVILRCVPISNHLYFYWYRQILGQKVEFLVSFYNNEISEKSEIFDDQFSVERPDGSNFTLKIRSTKLEDSAMYFCASSRQGAVNSPLHFGNGTRLTVT.